Listed here are 12 T cell receptor beta chains from one sample, sequenced in a study of spatial heterogeneity in lung cancer. The sample's time point: blood at routine non-recurrence follow-up after resection. Each CDR3 protein is one row after TCRdb ran MiXCR on the 5' RACE reads. Of tens of thousands of distinct CDR3 sequences listed, 10% are singletons. The specimen comprised PBMCs, sampled at follow-up. These receptors were obtained from a female donor with early-stage non-small cell lung cancer.

This clonotype has at least ten counts. V and J are TRBV12-5 and TRBJ1-2; weak D call: TRBD1 (6 bases). CDR3 length: 14 residues. V gave up 1 base and J gave up 5 bases, with 11 bases separating them. Germline values: CDR1 LGHNT, CDR2 FRNRAP. The CDR3 coding sequence is TGTGCTAGTGGTTTGGGGACAGCGCCTTATGGCTACACCTTC. This sequence encodes CASGLGTAPYGYTF.

This clonotype was detected a few times. This chain joins TRBV30 and TRBJ2-3; perhaps TRBD2 as D (5 bases). The CDR3 totals 14 residues. Germline lookup yields CDR1 GTSNPN and CDR2 SVGIG (reference sequence). Trimming took off 7 bases at V and 2 bases at J, with 16 bases between the two ends. This chain's CDR3 is CASWTGLATDTQYF. CDR3 in DNA: TGTGCCTCGTGGACTGGGCTTGCCACAGATACGCAGTATTTT.

This chain connects TRBV25-1 to TRBJ2-3; 7 bases map to TRBD1. CDR3 size: 13 residues. Germline CDR1 and CDR2: MGHDK and SYGVNS. The CDR3 spells CAVHKGATDTQYF. CDR3 bases: TGTGCAGTCCACAAGGGGGCTACAGATACGCAGTATTTT. The whole variable domain, filled in from reference TRBV25-1 and TRBJ2-3, reads EADIYQTPRYLVIGTGKKITLECSQTMGHDKMYWYQQDPGMELHLIHYSYGVNSTEKGDLSSESTVSRIRTEHFPLTLESARPSHTSQYLCAVHKGATDTQYFGPGTRLTVL.

This clonotype was found many times. The rearrangement joins TRBV6-2 or TRBV6-3 to TRBJ2-7; 10 bases map to TRBD2. The CDR3 length is 16 residues. V was pared by 3 bases and J by 0 bases, with 5 bases of the junction left unmatched. Germline V CDR1 and CDR2: MNHEY, SVGEGT. The CDR3 DNA is TGTGCCAGCAGTTATTCGAGGACTAGCGGCTCCTACGAGCAGTACTTC. Protein product: CASSYSRTSGSYEQYF.

This clonotype was observed many times. The rearrangement uses TRBV3-1 and TRBJ1-2; TRBD1 aligns across 9 bases. The trim removed 4 bases at V and 6 bases at J, leaving 3 bases unmatched. This CDR3 spans 13 amino acids. Per the germline V gene, CDR1 is LGHDT and CDR2 is YNNKEL (reference sequence). The CDR3 DNA follows: TGTGCCAGCAGCCGGGACAGGGCCGATGGCTACACCTTC. Translating gives CASSRDRADGYTF.

This clonotype has just a few counts. The chain couples TRBV2 to TRBJ2-2, with 7 bases that match TRBD2. V dropped 7 bases and J dropped 0; count of bases not matched to a gene: 8. The CDR3 has 16 amino acids. Per the germline V gene, CDR1 is SNHLY and CDR2 is FYNNEI. The CDR3 reads CASTPSRGANTGELFF. The CDR3 DNA sequence: TGTGCCAGCACCCCCTCTCGGGGGGCGAACACCGGGGAGCTGTTTTTT.

In this sample, this clonotype turned up many times. This chain connects TRBV12-3 or TRBV12-4 to TRBJ1-5, with D uncertain. The CDR3 is 13 residues long. The V gene lost 3 bases and the J gene lost 2 bases, with 5 bases spanning the gap. The DNA of the CDR3 is TGTGCCAGCAGTTTTGGGGGCAATCAGCCCCAGCATTTT. Residues: CASSFGGNQPQHF.

This clonotype was counted ten times or more. The rearrangement uses TRBV12-3 or TRBV12-4 and TRBJ2-7; 12 bases align to TRBD1. After removal of 3 bases from V and 4 bases from J, the junction contained 4 bases not matched to a gene. CDR3 length: 15 amino acids. The CDR3 region is CASSFGTGGYYEQYF. DNA of the CDR3: TGTGCCAGCAGTTTCGGGACAGGGGGCTATTACGAGCAGTACTTC.

This clonotype was observed many times. CDR3 sequence: CASSQQLNSPLHF. In DNA, the CDR3 is TGTGCCAGCAGCCAACAACTTAATTCACCCCTCCACTTT. The V and J genes are TRBV12-3 or TRBV12-4 and TRBJ1-6; D not resolved. The CDR3 extends over 13 amino acids. Trimming shortened V by 6 bases and J by 6 bases, and 9 bases separated the two germline ends.

In this sample, this clonotype turned up many times. This chain uses TRBV20-1 with TRBJ1-1; D call uncertain. V was clipped by 2 bases and J by 8 bases, with 12 bases between them. The CDR3 is made up of 12 amino acids. Germline assignment: CDR1 DFQATT and CDR2 SNEGSKA (reference sequence). In nucleotides, the CDR3 is TGCAGTGCTAGACCTCCGACCGACGAAGCTTTCTTT. Its protein product is CSARPPTDEAFF.

This clonotype was found many times. This chain uses TRBV7-9 with TRBJ1-1; tentative D call: TRBD1 (6 bases). Germline assignment: CDR1 SEHNR and CDR2 FQNEAQ (reference sequence). V lost 5 bases, J lost 2 bases, and 15 bases lay in between. The length of the CDR3 is 15 residues. The CDR3: CASSPSGAGNTEAFF. CDR3 bases: TGTGCCAGCAGCCCCTCGGGGGCGGGAAACACTGAAGCTTTCTTT.

This chain joins TRBV28 and TRBJ1-2, with D possibly being TRBD1 (5 bases). Trimming removed 8 bases at V and 8 bases at J, with 18 bases between. There are 13 residues in the CDR3. Germline loops: CDR1 MDHEN, CDR2 SYDVKM. The DNA for the CDR3 is TGTGCCAGCCTCCGGCGGGACCCAGTCGGCTACACCTTC. Translated: CASLRRDPVGYTF.